The 20 T cell receptor beta chains reported below all come from one sample, sequenced in a study of T cells in Graves' hyperthyroidism and ophthalmopathy. Amplification targeted TCR beta CDR3 regions from RNA transcripts. Using the HTBI primer set, a first-round RT-PCR was run on the TCR CDR3. TCRdb re-called the multiplex PCR reads through MiXCR, storing one row per CDR3 protein. This sample has roughly 510,000 distinct CDR3 sequences, with around 21% found just once. The sample taken for sequencing was blood. These receptors originate from a man between 18 and 35 years old with Graves' hyperthyroidism.

This clonotype was observed at least ten times. This chain connects TRBV11-2 to TRBJ2-5, with 11 positions matching TRBD2. The V gene's germline CDR1 is SGHAT and CDR2 FQNNGV. CDR3 length: 17 amino acids. Losses at the gene ends were 1 base for V and 4 bases for J; bases not matched to a gene: 8. The chain's CDR3 is CASSLVGTSGLGETQYF. The CDR3 region has the DNA TGTGCCAGCAGCTTAGTTGGGACTAGCGGCCTAGGAGAGACCCAGTACTTC.

This clonotype was picked up many times. The rearrangement links TRBV10-3 to TRBJ2-7, with 13 nucleotides matching TRBD2. V shed 6 bases and J 4 bases; nucleotides not matched to a gene: 3. Germline CDR1 and CDR2: ENHRY and SYGVKD. The CDR3 spans 14 residues. Here the CDR3 DNA reads TGTGCCATCAGGGTGACTAGCGGGGGGTACGAGCAGTACTTC. Amino acid sequence: CAIRVTSGGYEQYF.

The chain couples TRBV30 to TRBJ2-7; 10 nucleotides align to TRBD2. The V gene's germline CDR1 is GTSNPN and CDR2 SVGIG (reference sequence). This CDR3 comprises 12 residues. Germline trimming cut 8 bases from V and 2 bases from J; bases unmatched to any gene: 3. The CDR3 reads CAVSGGTYEQYF. The CDR3 coding sequence is TGTGCCGTTAGCGGGGGGACCTACGAGCAGTACTTC.

This clonotype has a count of ten or more. The J gene is TRBJ2-7, the V gene TRBV28, with D possibly TRBD1 on 6 matching bases. With 4 bases removed from V and 7 bases from J, the gap between germline ends came to 14 bases. Germline CDR1 and CDR2: MDHEN and SYDVKM. The CDR3 runs to 13 residues. The CDR3 bases are TGTGCCAGCAGTTACCGGGACACACTAGAGCAGTACTTC. It translates to CASSYRDTLEQYF.

V usage is TRBV5-6 and J usage is TRBJ2-5, with 7 nucleotides matching TRBD2. With V trimmed by 4 bases and J by 2 bases, 11 bases remained unmatched. This CDR3 spans 16 amino acids. Germline V gives CDR1 SGHDT, CDR2 YYEEEE. CDR3 sequence reads: CASSHWEGGNQETQYF. Here the CDR3 DNA reads TGTGCCAGCAGCCATTGGGAGGGAGGTAATCAAGAGACCCAGTACTTC.

This clonotype was counted a few times. The V gene is TRBV7-2, the J gene TRBJ2-2; D may be TRBD2 (6 bases). This CDR3 region has 16 residues. Looked up from germline, CDR1 is SGHTA and CDR2 is FQGNSA. Trimming removed 0 bases at V and 2 bases at J, with 10 bases between. This CDR3 is CASSLASGRNTGELFF. CDR3 DNA sequence: TGTGCCAGCAGCTTAGCTAGCGGCAGAAACACCGGGGAGCTGTTTTTT.

This clonotype occurred a few times. The gene calls are TRBV19 and TRBJ2-2; weak D call: TRBD1 (6 bases). The CDR3 is 18 residues long. CDR1 LNHDA and CDR2 SQIVND come from the germline V gene (reference sequence). The V end was cut by 5 bases, the J end by 8 bases, with 27 bases between. The CDR3 reads CASSRTDYIRLTIGELFF. The CDR3 DNA sequence: TGTGCCAGTAGTCGGACAGATTATATTCGGTTGACTATAGGGGAGCTGTTTTTT.

Ten or more counts support this clonotype. CDR3 nucleotide sequence: TGTGCCTCGGGACTCCTGGGGGATCAGCCCCAGCATTTT. Protein sequence: CASGLLGDQPQHF. The V call is TRBV28, the J call TRBJ1-5, with D maybe TRBD1 (5 bases). Trimming left V 11 bases short and J 5 bases short, with 16 bases between. CDR3 size: 13 residues. In germline, CDR1 is MDHEN, CDR2 SYDVKM.

The genes are TRBV30 and TRBJ2-2; the D gene is possibly TRBD2 (6 bases). Trimming stripped 5 bases from V and 6 bases from J, with 10 bases between. The CDR3 runs to 12 residues. Germline V gene data show CDR1 as GTSNPN and CDR2 as SVGIG (reference sequence). The DNA of the CDR3 is TGTGCCTGGCTAGGAGGGTCCGGGGAGCTGTTTTTT. Translating it yields CAWLGGSGELFF.

The sample holds many counts of this clonotype. The chain combines TRBV24-1 with TRBJ1-2; no definite D call. The length of the CDR3 is 13 residues. Trimming removed 0 bases from V and 5 bases from J, with 6 bases in between. CDR1 and CDR2 (germline): KGHDR, SFDVKD. The CDR3 here is CATSDLSGYGYTF. CDR3 sequence (DNA): TGTGCCACCAGTGATTTGTCGGGATATGGCTACACCTTC.

This clonotype was observed many times. The V and J genes are TRBV6-1 and TRBJ1-1; TRBD1 matches 10 bases. This CDR3 has 15 amino acids. Germline V lookup: CDR1 MNHNS, CDR2 SASEGT. The junction had 7 bases not matched to a gene; V was cut back by 5 bases and J by 4 bases. The CDR3, as DNA: TGTGCCAGCAGTCTGGGACAGGGGAAGACCACTGAAGCTTTCTTT. This gives the protein CASSLGQGKTTEAFF.

About this clonotype itself: One end of the junction fails to match germline, which may point to a read error. The chain recombines TRBV7-9 with TRBJ1-1; D is unresolved. The CDR3 contains 12 residues. Germline V gene lookup returns CDR1 SEHNR and CDR2 FQNEAQ (reference sequence). CDR3 amino acids: CAGSLGHPGAFF. In nucleotides, the CDR3 is TGTGCCGGCAGCTTAGGGCACCCTGGAGCTTTCTTT.

V is TRBV6-1 and J is TRBJ2-5; D may be TRBD2 (5 bases). This CDR3 has 13 residues. The V end lost 8 bases, the J end lost 2 bases, and 12 bases lay between the germline ends. The V gene's germline CDR1 is MNHNS and CDR2 SASEGT. CDR3 sequence: CASRGGHQETQYF. DNA of the CDR3: TGTGCCAGCCGGGGTGGGCATCAAGAGACCCAGTACTTC.

This clonotype came up many times. The chain combines TRBV19 with TRBJ2-7; 8 bases are a match to TRBD1. After removal of 3 bases from V and 2 bases from J, the junction contained 3 bases not matched to a gene. CDR1 LNHDA and CDR2 SQIVND come from the germline V gene (reference sequence). The CDR3 length is 14 residues. The CDR3 DNA follows: TGTGCCAGTAGTATTGGGACAGGAGCCTACGAGCAGTACTTC. Its translation is CASSIGTGAYEQYF.

This clonotype was observed at least ten times. V and J are TRBV6-5 and TRBJ1-1, with D possibly TRBD1 on 5 matching bases. CDR1 and CDR2 (germline): MNHEY, SVGAGI. V shed 0 bases and J shed 3 bases, with 11 bases lying between them. The CDR3 is made up of 15 amino acids. CDR3 coding DNA: TGTGCCAGCAGTTACTCGGCAGTGGGGGACACTGAAGCTTTCTTT. It codes for CASSYSAVGDTEAFF.

The chain employs TRBV12-5 and TRBJ1-5; D unclear. With 2 bases removed from V and 0 bases from J, the gap between germline ends came to 5 bases. CDR1 LGHNT and CDR2 FRNRAP come from the germline V gene. The CDR3 extends over 14 amino acids. The chain's CDR3 is CASGLKISNQPQHF. As DNA, the CDR3 is TGTGCTAGTGGTTTGAAGATTAGCAATCAGCCCCAGCATTTT.

In this sample, this clonotype turned up many times. This chain links TRBV27 with TRBJ2-5; possible D gene TRBD1, 5 bases. Trimming cost V 6 bases and J 5 bases, with 22 bases left between them. CDR3 length: 16 residues. The germline CDR1 and CDR2 sequences are MNHEY and SMNVEV (reference sequence). DNA of the CDR3: TGTGCCAGCAGCCCCAGGGCACTAAGCCTCGGGGAGACCCAGTACTTC. Amino acid sequence: CASSPRALSLGETQYF.

This clonotype appeared many times. The genes are TRBV6-1 and TRBJ2-2; 8 bases line up with TRBD1. After removal of 1 base from V and 6 bases from J, the junction contained 10 bases not matched to a gene. This CDR3 comprises 17 residues. The germline gives CDR1 MNHNS, CDR2 SASEGT. The CDR3 DNA reads as TGTGCCAGCAGTGAAGTTCAGGGGGCAGGGCTTCCCGGGGAGCTGTTTTTT. Translating it yields CASSEVQGAGLPGELFF.

This clonotype was picked up many times. The V call is TRBV12-3 or TRBV12-4, the J call TRBJ1-3; D not certain. The CDR3 contains 16 residues. The V end lost 7 bases, the J end lost 0 bases, and 16 bases lay between the germline ends. CDR3 in DNA: TGTGCCAGCACCCCTAGTTGGTCCAACTCTGGAAACACCATATATTTT. It is translated as CASTPSWSNSGNTIYF.

This clonotype was recorded once. The gene calls are TRBV10-2 and TRBJ2-5, with 10 bases aligning to TRBD2. V shed 0 bases, J shed 5 bases, and the junction held 3 bases outside the gene matches. The CDR3 is 15 residues long. Per germline, CDR1 WSHSY and CDR2 SAAADI. The CDR3 loop is CASSESERGGETQYF. The CDR3 region has the DNA TGCGCCAGCAGTGAGTCGGAGCGGGGGGGGGAGACCCAGTACTTC.